The 23 T cell receptor beta chains in this list originate from one sample, sequenced in a study of shared clonotypes between healthy human individuals. In the naive CD8 group, cells lacked CD45RO and were positively selected for CCR7, so terminally differentiated effector memory CD45RA+ cells were left out. Sequencing was performed with immunoSEQ multiplex PCR; in TCRdb, only in-frame clones are kept and a portion is missing. The table includes about 1,900,000 clones, just under 95% detected once. What was sequenced was naive CD8+ T cells sorted from blood. These TCRs come from a man aged 18 to 35 in good health.

The chain has TRBV28 and TRBJ1-1; the D gene is possibly TRBD1 (6 bases). V was cut by 2 bases and J by 11 bases, with 9 bases left in between. Germline values: CDR1 MDHEN, CDR2 SYDVKM. This CDR3 has 11 residues. The CDR3 bases are TGTGCCAGCAGTTTAGGGGGCAGCGCTTTCTTT. Protein product: CASSLGGSAFF.

V gene TRBV9 combines with J gene TRBJ1-1; 7 bases align to TRBD1. V trimming: 4 bases; J trimming: 4 bases; junction bases outside the gene matches: 7. The CDR3 consists of 14 residues. Germline V CDR1 and CDR2: SGDLS, YYNGEE. CDR3 residues: CASSPQGGFTEAFF. The CDR3, as DNA: TGTGCCAGCAGCCCGCAGGGGGGTTTCACTGAAGCTTTCTTT.

The rearrangement joins TRBV27 to TRBJ2-7, with D uncertain. The CDR3 is made up of 13 amino acids. Germline CDR1 reads MNHEY; CDR2 reads SMNVEV (reference sequence). V was shortened by 5 bases and J by 4 bases, with 12 bases between the two germline ends. For the CDR3, the DNA is TGTGCCAGCAGTCCGAGACCCCCTTACGAGCAGTACTTC. Its translation is CASSPRPPYEQYF.

V gene TRBV21-1 combines with J gene TRBJ1-5. TRBV21-1 is termed a pseudogene. This CDR3 comprises 19 residues. CDR3 sequence: CASSKVRVCGYSGNQPQHF. CDR3 bases: TGTGCCAGCAGCAAAGTAAGGGTATGTGGGTATTCGGGCAATCAGCCCCAGCATTTT.

This chain links TRBV30 with TRBJ2-7; D possibly corresponds to TRBD1 (5 bases). Between the trimmed V and J ends, which lost 3 bases and 3 bases, there was a span of 9 bases. CDR3 size: 12 residues. Germline V gene data show CDR1 as GTSNPN and CDR2 as SVGIG (reference sequence). CDR3 sequence reads: CAWRNQGYEQYF. The DNA of the CDR3 is TGTGCCTGGAGAAACCAGGGCTACGAGCAGTACTTC.

DNA of the CDR3: TGTGCCAGCAGTTTAGGGGGGGATGAGCAGTTCTTC. It encodes CASSLGGDEQFF. The J gene is TRBJ2-1, the V gene TRBV9, with D perhaps TRBD2 (7 bases). V dropped 5 bases and J dropped 8 bases, with 11 bases sitting between them. The CDR3 runs 12 residues. In germline, CDR1 is SGDLS, CDR2 YYNGEE.

A word on this clone: The sample has other DNA sequences that encode this CDR3 too. The chain employs TRBV5-6 and TRBJ1-1; D uncertain. The CDR3 is made up of 13 amino acids. Trimming pared 4 bases from V and 0 bases from J, leaving 7 bases between. Germline V gene data show CDR1 as SGHDT and CDR2 as YYEEEE. CDR3 nucleotide sequence: TGTGCCAGCAGCCCCACGTTGAACACTGAAGCTTTCTTT. Amino acid sequence: CASSPTLNTEAFF.

The chain has TRBV10-3 and TRBJ1-3, with D possibly TRBD1 on 6 matching bases. Germline CDR1 ENHRY, CDR2 SYGVKD. Trimming took off 6 bases at V and 0 bases at J, with 15 bases between the two ends. The CDR3 spans 16 residues. CDR3 in DNA: TGTGCCATCAGACCCGACAGGCCCCTCTCTGGAAACACCATATATTTT. Translating it yields CAIRPDRPLSGNTIYF.

The V call is TRBV15, the J call TRBJ1-6; D gene uncertain. V was pared by 9 bases and J by 9 bases, with 18 bases between. The CDR3 is 14 amino acids. Germline CDR1 reads LNHNV; CDR2 reads YYDKDF (reference sequence). For the CDR3, the DNA is TGTGCCACAAAAAGCCACGGTCTGAGTTCACCCCTCCACTTT. Translating it yields CATKSHGLSSPLHF.

CDR3 sequence reads: CASNQGAPNEKLFF. The CDR3 DNA reads TGTGCCAGCAATCAGGGGGCACCTAATGAAAAACTGTTTTTT. The chain recombines TRBV2 with TRBJ1-4, with 8 bases fitting TRBD1. Germline values: CDR1 SNHLY, CDR2 FYNNEI. The CDR3 spans 14 residues. V lost 7 bases, J lost 3 bases, and 4 bases stayed unmatched.

This chain joins TRBV7-2 and TRBJ2-7; 7 bases fit TRBD1. The junction had 1 base not matched to a gene; V was cut back by 3 bases and J by 5 bases. CDR3 length: 12 residues. Germline CDR1 SGHTA, CDR2 FQGNSA. For the CDR3, the DNA is TGTGCCAGCAGCTTTGACAGGGACGAGCAGTACTTC. It translates to CASSFDRDEQYF. The whole variable domain, remainder taken from reference TRBV7-2 and TRBJ2-7, is GAGVSQSPSNKVTEKGKDVELRCDPISGHTALYWYRQSLGQGLEFLIYFQGNSAPDKSGLPSDRFSAERTGGSVSTLTIQRTQQEDSAVYLCASSFDRDEQYFGPGTRLTVT.

This chain joins TRBV28 and TRBJ1-2; no definite D call. V shed 7 bases and J shed 8 bases, with 20 bases lying between them. The CDR3 consists of 14 residues. CDR1 is MDHEN and CDR2 is SYDVKM in the germline V gene. The CDR3 spells CASTLRGKTGGYTF. As DNA, the CDR3 is TGTGCCAGCACTCTACGTGGGAAAACTGGGGGCTACACCTTC.

The genes are TRBV6-1 and TRBJ1-5; TRBD1 matches 7 bases. CDR3 length: 14 residues. V shed 7 bases, J shed 4 bases, and the junction held 7 bases outside the gene matches. Germline CDR1 and CDR2: MNHNS and SASEGT. Here the CDR3 reads CASTGTAFNQPQHF. The CDR3 region has the DNA TGTGCCAGCACAGGGACAGCATTTAATCAGCCCCAGCATTTT.

V usage is TRBV28 and J usage is TRBJ2-3; TRBD2 matches 8 bases. This CDR3 region has 15 residues. The V segment lost 5 bases and the J segment 2 bases; nucleotides outside the gene matches: 6. Germline values: CDR1 MDHEN, CDR2 SYDVKM. The CDR3 bases are TGTGCCAGCAGTGTCCTAGCGGGCCCCACAGATACGCAGTATTTT. Translation gives CASSVLAGPTDTQYF.

The V and J genes are TRBV10-3 and TRBJ2-3, with no clear D. The V gene's germline CDR1 is ENHRY and CDR2 SYGVKD. The CDR3 runs to 15 residues. V was pared by 0 bases and J by 0 bases, with 7 bases between. As DNA, the CDR3 is TGTGCCATCAGTGAGTCCGTCGGGAGCACAGATACGCAGTATTTT. Its protein is CAISESVGSTDTQYF.

This clone turned up a few times. The chain has TRBV7-6 and TRBJ1-1, with D uncertain. Trimming pared 5 bases from V and 1 base from J, leaving 11 bases between. Germline V lookup: CDR1 SGHVS, CDR2 FNYEAQ. This CDR3 region has 14 residues. The CDR3 sequence is CASSLPEGNTEAFF. The CDR3 nucleotides read TGTGCCAGCAGCCTACCCGAGGGGAACACTGAAGCTTTCTTT.

Turning to this clone: This sample includes further DNA sequences coding for the same CDR3. The chain joins TRBV6-5 to TRBJ2-7; D call uncertain. V was clipped by 0 bases and J by 3 bases, with 15 bases between them. Germline V gene sequence: CDR1 MNHEY, CDR2 SVGAGI. The CDR3 is 16 amino acids. CDR3 loop: CASSYSTGPLSYEQYF. For the CDR3, the DNA is TGTGCCAGCAGTTACTCGACCGGCCCCCTCAGCTACGAGCAGTACTTC.

The J gene is TRBJ2-7, the V gene TRBV7-2; TRBD1 matches 9 bases. Germline V gives CDR1 SGHTA, CDR2 FQGNSA. This CDR3 comprises 16 residues. V was clipped by 1 base and J by 3 bases; unmatched bases: 7. CDR3 in DNA: TGTGCCAGCAGCTTAGGGCCCATGGGACAGGGCTACGAGCAGTACTTC. It is translated as CASSLGPMGQGYEQYF.

This rearrangement joins TRBV6-1 to TRBJ1-2; no reliable D call. The CDR3 is 14 amino acids. Trimming took 10 bases from V and 4 from J, leaving 19 bases between them. Germline V gene data show CDR1 as MNHNS and CDR2 as SASEGT. The CDR3 nucleotides read TGTGCCATCCGGAGCCAAGGGCTTTCCTATGGCTACACCTTC. This sequence encodes CAIRSQGLSYGYTF.

The rearrangement joins TRBV10-1 to TRBJ1-1, with 8 nucleotides matching TRBD1. V shed 6 bases, J shed 1 base, and the junction held 7 bases outside the gene matches. The CDR3 extends over 15 amino acids. Germline lookup yields CDR1 WNHNN and CDR2 SYGVQD (reference sequence). CDR3 in DNA: TGCGCCAGCAGCTTCCGGACAGGGACGAACACTGAAGCTTTCTTT. It encodes CASSFRTGTNTEAFF.

This chain uses TRBV7-9 with TRBJ1-5, with D maybe TRBD1 (5 bases). The CDR3 spans 15 residues. Between the trimmed V and J ends, which lost 5 bases and 5 bases, there was a span of 16 bases. CDR1 is SEHNR, CDR2 FQNEAQ, per germline (reference sequence). CDR3 sequence: CASSAGPPDHQPQHF. DNA of the CDR3: TGTGCCAGCAGCGCGGGACCCCCGGACCATCAGCCCCAGCATTTT.

V gene TRBV28 combines with J gene TRBJ1-2; D is undetermined. Germline V lookup: CDR1 MDHEN, CDR2 SYDVKM. V lost 2 bases to trimming and J lost 5 bases, with 12 bases between them. The CDR3 length is 14 residues. The CDR3 DNA sequence: TGTGCCAGCAGTTTAATGCGGTTTCGGTATGGCTACACCTTC. Translated, it gives CASSLMRFRYGYTF.

The chain joins TRBV30 to TRBJ1-4; no clear D. Germline V gives CDR1 GTSNPN, CDR2 SVGIG (reference sequence). Trimming took 4 bases from V and 8 from J, leaving 14 bases between them. CDR3 length: 13 residues. The CDR3 bases are TGTGCCTGGAAATCCCTATTGGAAGAAAAACTGTTTTTT. As protein: CAWKSLLEEKLFF.